These 24 T cell receptor beta chains were sequenced from one sample in a study of T cells expressing NK-cell markers. From the 5' RACE reads, TCRdb lists one entry per CDR3 protein and no DNA. Its table records almost 450,000 distinct CDR3 sequences. The sequenced sample consisted of blood T cells: a sorted CD56 or NKG2C T cell subset, CD4+ or CD8+ T cells, or bulk PBMC T cells (not recorded which). These receptors all stem from a woman between 18 and 69 years old in good health.

The chain employs TRBV7-9 and TRBJ1-2; TCRdb's D gene call, TRBD1, goes unchecked for lack of DNA. Looked up from germline, CDR1 is SEHNR and CDR2 is FQNEAQ (reference sequence). This CDR3 is built from 14 residues. The CDR3 loop is CASSPRVTTYGYTF.

The chain links TRBV6-5 to TRBJ2-7. This CDR3 has 11 amino acids. Germline CDR1 is MNHEY and CDR2 is SVGAGI. The CDR3 sequence is CASRNTYEQYF.

The chain employs TRBV7-3 and TRBJ2-1; TCRdb's assignment of TRBD1 cannot be checked, as there is no DNA. The CDR3 has 12 amino acids. Germline-derived CDR1 and CDR2 are SGHTA and FQGTGA. CDR3: CASSSTGYEQFF. The variable domain in full, with the rest retrieved from reference TRBV7-3 and TRBJ2-1, is GAGVSQTPSNKVTEKGKYVELRCDPISGHTALYWYRQSLGQGPEFLIYFQGTGAADDSGLPNDRFFAVRPEGSVSTLKIQRTERGDSAVYLCASSSTGYEQFFGPGTRLTVL.

V usage is TRBV27 and J usage is TRBJ2-1; the TRBD2 assignment by TCRdb is unverifiable without DNA. The CDR3 is 14 amino acids. The germline V gene encodes CDR1 MNHEY and CDR2 SMNVEV (reference sequence). The CDR3 loop is CATSLAGAYNEQFF.

This rearrangement joins TRBV20-1 to TRBJ2-3; TCRdb's assignment of TRBD1 cannot be checked, as there is no DNA. Germline-derived CDR1 and CDR2 are DFQATT and SNEGSKA (reference sequence). CDR3 length: 17 amino acids. The chain's CDR3 is CSARDPRAGSNTDTQYF.

The chain has TRBV20-1 and TRBJ1-5. The CDR3 covers 14 residues. Germline CDR1 and CDR2: DFQATT and SNEGSKA (reference sequence). CDR3 amino acids: CSARGRNSNQPQHF.

The V call is TRBV5-4, the J call TRBJ2-3; TCRdb proposes TRBD2, but this gene call is untestable without DNA. The germline CDR1 and CDR2 sequences are SGHNT and YYREEE (reference sequence). CDR3 length: 17 amino acids. CDR3 protein: CASSLASGGPRTDTQYF.

CDR3: CASSQGRLGGVETQYF. This chain uses TRBV4-3 with TRBJ2-5; as DNA is missing, the TRBD1 call by TCRdb cannot be tested. CDR1 is LGHNA and CDR2 is YSLEER in the germline V gene. The CDR3 is 16 residues long.

The rearrangement joins TRBV30 to TRBJ2-2; the D gene TCRdb calls, TRBD2, cannot be checked with no DNA. Germline CDR1 is GTSNPN and CDR2 is SVGIG (reference sequence). The CDR3 extends over 14 amino acids. The CDR3 protein is CAWELAGGSGELFF.

J is TRBJ2-3 and V is TRBV30; TCRdb returns TRBD1, unconfirmable since there is no DNA. CDR3 size: 12 residues. CDR1 is GTSNPN, CDR2 SVGIG, per germline (reference sequence). The CDR3 sequence: CARDRATDTQYF.

The V and J genes are TRBV12-3 or TRBV12-4 and TRBJ2-7; absent DNA, TCRdb's TRBD2 call cannot be checked. The CDR3 loop spans 14 amino acids. The CDR3 spells CASRILAGVREQYF.

The J gene is TRBJ1-2, the V gene TRBV6-1; there is no DNA to check the TCRdb D call of TRBD1. Germline CDR1 is MNHNS and CDR2 is SASEGT. CDR3 length equals 18 residues. The CDR3 is CASSPPPHTGQGAWGYTF.

The chain links TRBV5-6 to TRBJ2-1. This CDR3 contains 12 residues. Germline CDR1 is SGHDT and CDR2 is YYEEEE. CDR3 sequence: CASSLETVEQFF.

The genes are TRBV11-1 and TRBJ2-2. This CDR3 region has 16 residues. Germline loops: CDR1 SGHAT, CDR2 FQDESV (reference sequence). The CDR3 is CASSSRTSVTTGELFF.

The gene calls are TRBV7-3 and TRBJ2-1; without DNA, the TCRdb call of TRBD1 cannot be checked. The germline gives CDR1 SGHTA, CDR2 FQGTGA. CDR3 length: 13 amino acids. The CDR3 sequence is CASSPFPPGEQFF.

V usage is TRBV12-3 or TRBV12-4 and J usage is TRBJ2-7; TCRdb reports TRBD1, a call that lacks DNA to check it against. This CDR3 contains 14 residues. CDR3 in amino acids: CASGVQGIIDEQYF.

The gene calls are TRBV3-1 and TRBJ2-1; the TRBD1 assignment by TCRdb is unverifiable without DNA. The CDR3 is 11 residues long. The germline gives CDR1 LGHDT, CDR2 YNNKEL (reference sequence). The CDR3 here is CASSHTGEQFF.

This chain's CDR3 is CASSSYTNTGELFF. This rearrangement joins TRBV27 to TRBJ2-2. The CDR3 runs 14 residues. Germline CDR1 MNHEY, CDR2 SMNVEV (reference sequence).

V gene TRBV5-6 combines with J gene TRBJ2-5; TCRdb lists TRBD1, though no DNA is available to test this call. The germline gives CDR1 SGHDT, CDR2 YYEEEE. The CDR3 is 15 amino acids. CDR3 amino acids: CASSLIPGDQETQYF.

V is TRBV19 and J is TRBJ1-1; TCRdb names TRBD1, which stays unverified in the absence of DNA. Germline V gene lookup returns CDR1 LNHDA and CDR2 SQIVND (reference sequence). The CDR3 covers 14 residues. The CDR3 sequence: CASSASGGVTEAFF. Looking up the rest from reference TRBV19 and TRBJ1-1 gives the full variable domain: DGGITQSPKYLFRKEGQNVTLSCEQNLNHDAMYWYRQDPGQGLRLIYYSQIVNDFQKGDIAEGYSVSREKKESFPLTVTSAQKNPTAFYLCASSASGGVTEAFFGQGTRLTVV.

CDR3 in amino acids: CASSDPTSGTYNEQFF. V and J are TRBV25-1 and TRBJ2-1; the TRBD2 assignment by TCRdb is unverifiable without DNA. The germline CDR1 and CDR2 sequences are MGHDK and SYGVNS. The CDR3 length is 16 residues.

The chain employs TRBV18 and TRBJ2-3; TCRdb calls TRBD2, which cannot be checked without DNA. The CDR3 totals 11 residues. CDR1 and CDR2 (germline): KGHSH, LQKENI. The CDR3 protein is CASSLATSLDF.

This rearrangement joins TRBV20-1 to TRBJ2-5; TCRdb gives TRBD1 as the D gene, but with no DNA this cannot be confirmed. From germline, CDR1 is DFQATT and CDR2 SNEGSKA (reference sequence). The CDR3 contains 18 residues. CDR3 protein: CSASGALSLGTQQETQYF.

This chain links TRBV18 with TRBJ1-1. CDR1 KGHSH and CDR2 LQKENI come from the germline V gene. This CDR3 contains 11 residues. The CDR3 sequence is CASSPGLAAFF.